What follows is one T cell receptor beta chain and its context. Its target is not known. Two nested PCRs, of roughly 17 and 9 cycles, processed TCRalpha and TCRbeta cDNA. TCRdb reprocessed the 5' RACE reads, keeping one entry per CDR3 protein, no DNA. This table lists some 450,000 distinct CDR3 sequences. Germline V gene lookup returns CDR1 SNHLY and CDR2 FYNNEI. CDR3 length: 15 residues. Someone took an approximately 2.5 ml blood sample from each of the donors. Investigators pulled total RNA out of whole blood and did not sort T cells. This sample was taken from a study of monozygotic twins with inflammatory bowel disease. Study-wide results and caveats: The study supported no single strong signal or clonotype linked to IBD.

The specimen sequenced was blood. This TCR was recovered from a human donor with ulcerative colitis or Crohn's disease, or a healthy co-twin of an affected twin (not recorded which). This chain joins TRBV2 and TRBJ1-5; as DNA is missing, the TRBD1 call by TCRdb cannot be tested. This CDR3 is CASSQQGAGNQPQHF.